The next 29 T cell receptor beta chains were all read from a single sample in a study of blood T cell repertoires in COVID-19. The data were produced by immunoSEQ multiplex PCR, yet TCRdb's version contains in-frame clones alone and is incomplete. The table records approximately 88,000 clones, around nine tenths of them present only once. The sample taken for sequencing was peripheral blood. Source of these receptors: a woman aged 50 to 65 in a cohort sampled during active COVID-19.

The V gene is TRBV18, the J gene TRBJ2-7; 10 positions agree with TRBD2. Germline assignment: CDR1 KGHSH and CDR2 LQKENI. This CDR3 is built from 13 residues. J gave up 3 bases and V 6 bases, and 2 bases lay outside the gene matches. The DNA of the CDR3 is TGTGCCAGCTCGGCTAGCGGGGGCTACGAGCAGTACTTC. Translating it yields CASSASGGYEQYF.

V gene TRBV10-3 combines with J gene TRBJ1-5, with D perhaps matching TRBD1 (5 bases). This CDR3 comprises 14 residues. CDR1 and CDR2 (germline): ENHRY, SYGVKD. With 6 bases removed from V and 3 bases from J, the gap between germline ends came to 12 bases. The CDR3 nucleotides are TGTGCCATCAGCCAGACAGTTTCCAATCAGCCCCAGCATTTT. It encodes CAISQTVSNQPQHF.

The chain links TRBV28 to TRBJ2-7; TRBD1 matches at 11 bases. V dropped 5 bases and J dropped 1; count of bases not matched to a gene: 4. Germline CDR1 MDHEN, CDR2 SYDVKM. The CDR3 runs to 15 residues. CDR3 loop: CASSPGQGGSYEQYF. The CDR3 coding sequence is TGTGCCAGCAGTCCGGGACAGGGGGGATCCTACGAGCAGTACTTC.

The chain recombines TRBV6-4 with TRBJ2-1; 9 bases align to TRBD1. CDR1 and CDR2 from the germline V gene are MRHNA and SNTAGT. The CDR3 sequence is 15 residues long. Trimming at V came to 5 bases and at J to 2 bases, leaving 4 bases not matched to a gene. Here the CDR3 DNA reads TGTGCCAGCAGTAGGGACAGGGATCCCTACAATGAGCAGTTCTTC. As protein: CASSRDRDPYNEQFF.

The rearrangement uses TRBV2 and TRBJ2-1; a possible D gene is TRBD1 (6 bases). Trimming took off 7 bases at V and 8 bases at J, with 21 bases between the two ends. The CDR3 is 15 residues long. The germline V gene has CDR1 SNHLY and CDR2 FYNNEI. For the CDR3, the DNA is TGTGCCAGCACCCCCAGGGCAGGGGCAGCCCATGAGCAGTTCTTC. Amino acid sequence: CASTPRAGAAHEQFF.

The chain joins TRBV24-1 to TRBJ2-2, with D perhaps matching TRBD2 (6 bases). The CDR3 runs 15 residues. Trimming left V 4 bases short and J 3 bases short, with 11 bases between. Germline CDR1 KGHDR, CDR2 SFDVKD. The DNA for the CDR3 is TGTGCCACCAGTGACCGGGGGACCTACACCGGGGAGCTGTTTTTT. Its translation: CATSDRGTYTGELFF.

The chain has TRBV5-1 and TRBJ2-1; D remains ambiguous. Looked up from germline, CDR1 is SGHRS and CDR2 is YFSETQ. CDR3 length equals 13 residues. V was cut by 0 bases and J by 10 bases, with 11 bases left in between. CDR3 sequence: CASSLAATYEQFF. CDR3 DNA sequence: TGCGCCAGCAGCTTGGCGGCGACTTACGAGCAGTTCTTC.

With respect to this clone: The junction departs from germline at one end; a sequencing error may be responsible. In the same sample, other DNA sequences code for this CDR3. The chain uses TRBV2 and TRBJ2-7; possibly TRBD1 for D (6 bases). This CDR3 region has 14 residues. Germline CDR1 SNHLY, CDR2 FYNNEI. The CDR3 loop is CASSELRGPSEQYF. The CDR3 DNA reads as TGCGCCAGCAGTGAACTCAGGGGACCAAGCGAGCAGTACTTC.

This clone was picked up one time. The rearrangement links TRBV19 to TRBJ1-4, with TRBD1 identical over 11 bases. This CDR3 is 14 amino acids long. V was pared by 7 bases and J by 10 bases, with 8 bases of the junction left unmatched. Germline V gene data show CDR1 as LNHDA and CDR2 as SQIVND (reference sequence). The CDR3 coding sequence is TGTGCCAGTATTCGGACAGGGGGCGACGGAAAACTGTTTTTT. Its translation: CASIRTGGDGKLFF. Full variable domain (missing parts from reference TRBV19 and TRBJ1-4): DGGITQSPKYLFRKEGQNVTLSCEQNLNHDAMYWYRQDPGQGLRLIYYSQIVNDFQKGDIAEGYSVSREKKESFPLTVTSAQKNPTAFYLCASIRTGGDGKLFFGSGTQLSVL.

For this clone: Compared with germline, one end of the junction differs, possibly owing to a read error. This chain uses TRBV6-5 with TRBJ1-5, with unresolved D. CDR1 is MNHEY, CDR2 SVGAGI, per germline. The CDR3 runs to 13 residues. DNA of the CDR3: TGTGCCAGCAGTTACTCGCCCTATCAGCGCCAGCATTTT. It encodes CASSYSPYQRQHF.

The chain recombines TRBV19 with TRBJ2-7; TRBD2 matches 10 bases. CDR1 is LNHDA and CDR2 is SQIVND in the germline V gene (reference sequence). Trimming took 3 bases from V and 3 from J; bases not matched to a gene: 2. The CDR3 is 14 residues long. The CDR3: CASSMLAGVYEQYF. CDR3 sequence (DNA): TGTGCCAGTAGTATGCTAGCGGGAGTCTACGAGCAGTACTTC.

This clone was observed once. This chain joins TRBV7-9 and TRBJ2-3, with TRBD2 matching over 7 bases. Trimming took 8 bases from V and 2 from J; bases not matched to a gene: 10. Germline V gene lookup returns CDR1 SEHNR and CDR2 FQNEAQ (reference sequence). The CDR3 sequence is 15 residues long. In DNA, the CDR3 is TGTGCCAGCGGTGGTGGGGGGGTGGTCACAGATACGCAGTATTTT. Its translation: CASGGGGVVTDTQYF.

This clone was detected once. This chain's CDR3 is CASSQEPMRDTYNSPLHF. The DNA of the CDR3 is TGTGCCAGCAGCCAAGAGCCGATGAGGGACACGTATAATTCACCCCTCCACTTT. V usage is TRBV4-2 and J usage is TRBJ1-6; TRBD1 might be the D (6 bases). The CDR3 covers 18 residues. Germline V gives CDR1 LGHNA, CDR2 YNFKEQ. Trimming pared 0 bases from V and 4 bases from J, leaving 16 bases between.

This sequence joins TRBV29-1 and TRBJ2-3, with 10 bases fitting TRBD2. The germline gives CDR1 SQVTM, CDR2 ANQGSEA. V gave up 7 bases and J gave up 2 bases; unmatched junction bases: 9. The CDR3 contains 15 residues. Here the CDR3 reads CSAESSGGITDTQYF. The CDR3 bases are TGCAGCGCCGAGAGTAGCGGGGGGATCACAGATACGCAGTATTTT.

This chain joins TRBV7-2 and TRBJ1-2; 10 bases align to TRBD1. The V segment lost 3 bases and the J segment 10 bases; nucleotides outside the gene matches: 5. This CDR3 region has 13 residues. Germline loops: CDR1 SGHTA, CDR2 FQGNSA. Here the CDR3 reads CASSFGTGEDYTF. The CDR3, as DNA: TGTGCCAGCAGCTTCGGGACAGGGGAGGACTACACCTTC. The whole variable domain, remainder taken from reference TRBV7-2 and TRBJ1-2, is GAGVSQSPSNKVTEKGKDVELRCDPISGHTALYWYRQSLGQGLEFLIYFQGNSAPDKSGLPSDRFSAERTGGSVSTLTIQRTQQEDSAVYLCASSFGTGEDYTFGSGTRLTVV.

The chain carries TRBV10-3 and TRBJ2-7; 9 bases fit TRBD1. CDR1 and CDR2 (germline): ENHRY, SYGVKD. The CDR3 has 16 amino acids. The ends lost 0 bases at V and 1 base at J; junction bases unmatched: 4. Written as DNA, the CDR3 is TGTGCCATCAGTGAGTCTTCCGGGACAGGGTCCTACGAGCAGTACTTC. Its translation: CAISESSGTGSYEQYF.

The chain combines TRBV5-1 with TRBJ2-3; TRBD2 agrees at 12 bases. The V and J ends lost 4 bases and 0 bases, in that order; junction bases with no gene match: 6. Germline CDR1 and CDR2: SGHRS and YFSETQ. This CDR3 has 17 amino acids. The CDR3 loop reads CASSTGLAGASTDTQYF. CDR3 nucleotide sequence: TGCGCCAGCAGCACGGGACTAGCGGGCGCTAGCACAGATACGCAGTATTTT.

The chain carries TRBV10-3 and TRBJ1-2; D is undetermined. The CDR3 covers 13 residues. Germline CDR1 is ENHRY and CDR2 is SYGVKD. Trimming took 6 bases from V and 5 from J, leaving 13 bases between them. CDR3 sequence (DNA): TGTGCCATCAGGAAACCGGGTTCATATGGCTACACCTTC. It specifies CAIRKPGSYGYTF.

V and J are TRBV18 and TRBJ2-5, with 7 bases identical to TRBD1. Losses at the gene ends were 0 bases for V and 6 bases for J; bases not matched to a gene: 4. The length of the CDR3 is 14 residues. Germline V gene sequence: CDR1 KGHSH, CDR2 LQKENI. The CDR3 loop reads CASSPPTGVQTQYF. CDR3 bases: TGTGCCAGCTCACCACCTACAGGGGTACAGACCCAGTACTTC.

This clone showed up just once. The CDR3 region is CASSLGRRLISSPLHF. The CDR3 region has the DNA TGTGCCAGCAGCTTGGGCAGGCGTCTTATAAGTTCACCCCTCCACTTT. The chain uses TRBV5-6 and TRBJ1-6; D uncertain. This CDR3 contains 16 residues. Trimming took 0 bases from V and 9 from J, leaving 16 bases between them. The germline gives CDR1 SGHDT, CDR2 YYEEEE. The full variable domain, rest sourced from reference TRBV5-6 and TRBJ1-6, is DAGVTQSPTHLIKTRGQQVTLRCSPKSGHDTVSWYQQALGQGPQFIFQYYEEEERQRGNFPDRFSGHQFPNYSSELNVNALLLGDSALYLCASSLGRRLISSPLHFGNGTRLTVT.

The chain employs TRBV28 and TRBJ1-5, with D perhaps TRBD1 (5 bases). Germline assignment: CDR1 MDHEN and CDR2 SYDVKM. This CDR3 comprises 17 residues. The V end was cut by 2 bases, the J end by 0 bases, with 14 bases between. The DNA of the CDR3 is TGTGCCAGCAGTTTAGTGTCACAGGTGGATAGCAATCAGCCCCAGCATTTT. It encodes CASSLVSQVDSNQPQHF.

The CDR3 is CASSAGTGGDLGEKLFF. DNA of the CDR3: TGTGCCAGCAGTGCCGGGACAGGGGGCGATCTGGGTGAAAAACTGTTTTTT. This chain links TRBV6-1 with TRBJ1-4; TRBD1 matches at 12 bases. J lost 7 bases, V lost 4 bases, and 10 bases had no gene match. The CDR3 totals 17 residues. Germline values: CDR1 MNHNS, CDR2 SASEGT.

The chain carries TRBV11-3 and TRBJ2-7, with 9 positions matching TRBD1. V dropped 5 bases and J dropped 2; count of bases not matched to a gene: 10. The CDR3 is made up of 16 amino acids. In germline, CDR1 is SGHNT, CDR2 YENEEA. In DNA, the CDR3 is TGTGCCAGCAGCCAATGGGGGACAGGGAGAGCCTACGAGCAGTACTTC. It specifies CASSQWGTGRAYEQYF.

The chain carries TRBV19 and TRBJ1-1, with D possibly being TRBD1 (5 bases). Germline CDR1 is LNHDA and CDR2 is SQIVND (reference sequence). CDR3 size: 14 residues. The V gene lost 5 bases and the J gene lost 2 bases, with 12 bases spanning the gap. The DNA of the CDR3 is TGTGCCAGTAGTTCAGGGTCTGGTAACACTGAAGCTTTCTTT. This gives the protein CASSSGSGNTEAFF.

The V call is TRBV12-3 or TRBV12-4, the J call TRBJ2-5; 9 bases are a match to TRBD2. Unmatched junction bases numbered 8, after V lost 6 bases and J lost 9 bases. The CDR3 spans 13 residues. Here the CDR3 reads CASRIAGAGSQYF. As DNA, the CDR3 is TGTGCCAGCAGAATAGCGGGGGCCGGTTCCCAGTACTTC.

The rearrangement joins TRBV29-1 to TRBJ1-4; 8 bases fit TRBD1. The V gene end was trimmed by 4 bases and the J gene end by 5 bases; junction bases not matched to a gene: 6. The CDR3 consists of 14 residues. Germline CDR1 reads SQVTM; CDR2 reads ANQGSEA. This CDR3 is CSVATGVSNEKLFF. The CDR3 nucleotides are TGCAGCGTTGCGACAGGGGTTTCCAATGAAAAACTGTTTTTT.

This chain links TRBV7-8 with TRBJ2-2; D possibly corresponds to TRBD1 (6 bases). The CDR3 covers 15 residues. Germline CDR1 SGHVS, CDR2 FQNEAQ. V was shortened by 3 bases and J by 1 base, with 9 bases between the two germline ends. CDR3 in amino acids: CASSFPRGNTGELFF. CDR3 nucleotides: TGTGCCAGCAGCTTCCCCAGGGGGAACACCGGGGAGCTGTTTTTT. Complete variable domain (other parts from reference TRBV7-8 and TRBJ2-2): GAGVSQSPRYKVAKRGQDVALRCDPISGHVSLFWYQQALGQGPEFLTYFQNEAQLDKSGLPSDRFFAERPEGSVSTLKIQRTQQEDSAVYLCASSFPRGNTGELFFGEGSRLTVL.

The chain carries TRBV5-1 and TRBJ2-3; 8 nucleotides agree with TRBD2. This CDR3 region has 15 residues. After removal of 0 bases from V and 3 bases from J, the junction contained 3 bases not matched to a gene. The germline gives CDR1 SGHRS, CDR2 YFSETQ. This chain's CDR3 is CASSLERGGTDTQYF. In DNA, the CDR3 is TGCGCCAGCAGCTTGGAACGGGGGGGAACAGATACGCAGTATTTT.

This clone was found once. The chain joins TRBV3-1 (or the pseudogene TRBV3-2) to TRBJ2-1; weak D call: TRBD2 (6 bases). V lost 8 bases, J lost 4 bases, and 12 bases lay in between. This CDR3 is built from 13 residues. CDR1 LGHDT and CDR2 YNNKEL come from the germline V gene (reference sequence). This CDR3 reads CASLAGGYNEQFF. The CDR3, as DNA: TGTGCCAGCCTTGCAGGAGGGTACAATGAGCAGTTCTTC.